This entry is about one T cell receptor beta chain. In the same sample, other DNA sequences code for this CDR3. The sample comes from a study of shared clonotypes between healthy human individuals. The CDR3 has 15 residues. Per germline, CDR1 SGHRS and CDR2 YFSETQ. Trimming cost V 2 bases and J 5 bases, with 16 bases left between them. Per the original methods: Junction-only sequences without quality scores came from ImmunoSEQ, so filtering differed. Sequencing used immunoSEQ multiplex PCR; TCRdb keeps in-frame clones, though not all of them. From that table come the V and J calls and clone size; the DNA was used to work out D and trimming. This table has around 2,000,000 clones, 85% to 95% appearing once. CD45RO-negative, CCR7-selected cells formed the naive CD8 fraction, which excluded terminally differentiated effector memory CD45RA+ cells.

The sequence was obtained from a man aged 18 to 30 in good health. Some clones in this sample may be carry-over from other donors' samples. The chain uses TRBV5-1 and TRBJ2-5, with D tentatively TRBD1 or TRBD2 (7 bases each). Sequencing was done on a sample of naive CD8+ T cells from PBMCs. CDR3 protein: CASSLGQGGSETQYF. The CDR3 DNA reads as TGCGCCAGCAGCTTAGGTCAGGGGGGGTCCGAGACCCAGTACTTC.